Listed here are 25 T cell receptor beta chains from one sample, sequenced in a study of T-cell memory formation after mild COVID-19. TCRdb re-derived calls from the 5' RACE reads in MiXCR, one entry per CDR3 protein. This sample has about 190,000 distinct CDR3 sequences; approximately 20% occur once, and the top ten carry approximately 2.4%. Sequencing used PBMCs or a T cell subset sorted from them (not recorded which). Receptors were obtained from an adult woman who had mild COVID-19 (a few samples of this study predate the infection). Cell type and time point are not known.

The chain recombines TRBV5-5 with TRBJ2-7; D is tentatively TRBD1 or TRBD2 (5 bases each). Trimming cost V 0 bases and J 4 bases, with 11 bases left between them. The CDR3 runs 14 residues. CDR1 SGHKS and CDR2 YYEKEE come from the germline V gene (reference sequence). The CDR3 here is CASSLAGHDYEQYF. CDR3 bases: TGTGCCAGCAGCTTGGCGGGGCACGATTACGAGCAGTACTTC.

The sample holds a few counts of this clonotype. This rearrangement joins TRBV20-1 to TRBJ1-5; possibly TRBD1 for D (5 bases). Trimming cost V 6 bases and J 2 bases, with 14 bases left between them. Per the germline V gene, CDR1 is DFQATT and CDR2 is SNEGSKA (reference sequence). The CDR3 covers 14 residues. The CDR3 spells CSAAGGSGNQPQHF. CDR3 nucleotide sequence: TGCAGTGCCGCGGGGGGTTCGGGCAATCAGCCCCAGCATTTT.

This clonotype has more than one count but fewer than ten. V and J are TRBV4-1 and TRBJ2-7, with D possibly being TRBD1 (5 bases). The CDR3 has 15 amino acids. The V end was cut by 2 bases, the J end by 6 bases, with 17 bases between. CDR1 is MGHRA and CDR2 is YSYEKL in the germline V gene. CDR3 in amino acids: CASSQQEGATREQYF. Here the CDR3 DNA reads TGCGCCAGCAGCCAACAAGAAGGGGCCACCCGCGAGCAGTACTTC.

This clonotype was counted ten times or more. This rearrangement joins TRBV4-2 to TRBJ2-1; 15 bases fit TRBD2. This CDR3 is 18 amino acids long. CDR1 and CDR2 (germline): LGHNA, YNFKEQ. J lost 4 bases, V lost 4 bases, and 8 bases had no gene match. CDR3 in amino acids: CASSPNPGLAGGYNEQFF. The CDR3 DNA reads as TGTGCCAGCAGCCCGAACCCGGGACTAGCGGGGGGATACAATGAGCAGTTCTTC.

This clonotype has more than one count but fewer than ten. The chain links TRBV5-1 to TRBJ2-3; 13 bases agree with TRBD2. The V gene end was trimmed by 4 bases and the J gene end by 5 bases; junction bases not matched to a gene: 7. Germline V gene data show CDR1 as SGHRS and CDR2 as YFSETQ. The CDR3 spans 16 residues. The CDR3 region has the DNA TGCGCCAGCAGCAAAACTAGCGGGGGGGCAAGAGATACGCAGTATTTT. It encodes CASSKTSGGARDTQYF.

The gene calls are TRBV4-1 and TRBJ2-5, with D maybe TRBD1 (7 bases). Between the trimmed V and J ends, which lost 4 bases and 4 bases, there was a span of 19 bases. This CDR3 has 16 residues. Germline CDR1 is MGHRA and CDR2 is YSYEKL. The CDR3 is CASSRLPQGGGETQYF. CDR3 nucleotide sequence: TGCGCCAGCAGCCGCCTACCTCAGGGGGGTGGAGAGACCCAGTACTTC.

With respect to this clonotype: Its ends do not fully match the called genes, so a read error is possible. The chain carries TRBV7-9 and TRBJ1-1; weak D call: TRBD1 (5 bases). This CDR3 is 15 amino acids long. Germline V gene sequence: CDR1 SEHNR, CDR2 FQNEAQ (reference sequence). CDR3 amino acids: CASSFPRGVNTEAFF. CDR3 nucleotides: TGTGCAAGCAGCTTCCCAAGGGGAGTCAACACTGAAGCTTTCTTT.

The chain couples TRBV18 to TRBJ2-6; 7 bases map to TRBD1. This CDR3 has 20 residues. V trimming: 1 base; J trimming: 1 base; junction bases outside the gene matches: 13. Germline V gene sequence: CDR1 KGHSH, CDR2 LQKENI. CDR3 coding DNA: TGTGCCAGCTCACCACTTATTGAGAGACAGGGTTTTTCTGGGGCCAACGTCCTGACTTTC. It yields the protein CASSPLIERQGFSGANVLTF.

This clonotype was counted only a few times. The V and J genes are TRBV4-3 and TRBJ2-2; D not resolved. The CDR3 loop spans 14 amino acids. Per the germline V gene, CDR1 is LGHNA and CDR2 is YSLEER. Between the trimmed V and J ends, which lost 1 base and 4 bases, there was a span of 7 bases. The CDR3 region has the DNA TGCGCCAGCAGCCAAGCCCACATCACCGGGGAGCTGTTTTTT. This translates into CASSQAHITGELFF.

The chain is built from TRBV20-1 and TRBJ2-7; maybe TRBD1 (6 bases). Trimming left V 3 bases short and J 3 bases short, with 12 bases between. This CDR3 contains 13 residues. From germline, CDR1 is DFQATT and CDR2 SNEGSKA (reference sequence). The CDR3 loop is CSARGALDYEQYF. CDR3 DNA sequence: TGCAGTGCTAGGGGGGCCCTGGACTACGAGCAGTACTTC.

The gene calls are TRBV30 and TRBJ2-3; D might be TRBD1 or TRBD2, each matching 5 bases. This CDR3 contains 12 residues. Deletions cut 6 bases from V and 5 bases from J, with 12 bases between. Germline CDR1 is GTSNPN and CDR2 is SVGIG (reference sequence). DNA of the CDR3: TGTGCCTGTCGAGGGGCCGGAGATACGCAGTATTTT. Encoded protein: CACRGAGDTQYF.

The V call is TRBV10-3, the J call TRBJ2-1; a possible D gene is TRBD2 (5 bases). The CDR3 extends over 17 amino acids. Germline CDR1 is ENHRY and CDR2 is SYGVKD. Trimming cost V 3 bases and J 1 base, with 16 bases left between them. This CDR3 reads CAISDGSGKTSYNEQFF. The DNA for the CDR3 is TGTGCCATCAGTGATGGGAGCGGTAAAACTTCCTACAATGAGCAGTTCTTC.

The chain uses TRBV5-1 and TRBJ2-6; no reliable D call. V shed 4 bases and J shed 0 bases, with 8 bases lying between them. Germline V lookup: CDR1 SGHRS, CDR2 YFSETQ. The CDR3 is 15 residues long. CDR3 sequence (DNA): TGCGCCAGCAGCCCCACAAGCTCTGGGGCCAACGTCCTGACTTTC. This codes for CASSPTSSGANVLTF. Combining the CDR3 with reference TRBV5-1 and TRBJ2-6 gives the whole variable domain KAGVTQTPRYLIKTRGQQVTLSCSPISGHRSVSWYQQTPGQGLQFLFEYFSETQRNKGNFPGRFSGRQFSNSRSEMNVSTLELGDSALYLCASSPTSSGANVLTFGAGSRLTVL.

There are a few counts of this clonotype. The V call is TRBV6-2 or TRBV6-3, the J call TRBJ2-7; D is possibly TRBD1 (5 bases). Germline lookup yields CDR1 MNHEY and CDR2 SVGEGT. Trimming pared 8 bases from V and 4 bases from J, leaving 12 bases between. CDR3 length: 12 residues. The CDR3 DNA reads TGTGCCAGCGGAAGGGGCCGGTACGAGCAGTACTTC. Its protein is CASGRGRYEQYF.

The V and J genes are TRBV6-1 and TRBJ1-4; 8 positions agree with TRBD1. The germline CDR1 and CDR2 sequences are MNHNS and SASEGT. V shed 9 bases, J shed 7 bases, and the junction held 7 bases outside the gene matches. There are 13 residues in the CDR3. CDR3 in amino acids: CARYDRGREKLFF. The DNA of the CDR3 is TGTGCCAGATACGACAGGGGACGTGAAAAACTGTTTTTT.

The CDR3 loop reads CASSLQGVRNSPLHF. The CDR3 region has the DNA TGCGCCAGCAGCTTGCAGGGGGTACGGAATTCACCCCTCCACTTT. V is TRBV5-1 and J is TRBJ1-6; 7 bases map to TRBD1. V lost 1 base and J lost 7; bases outside the gene matches: 5. The length of the CDR3 is 15 residues. Germline V lookup: CDR1 SGHRS, CDR2 YFSETQ.

This clonotype was observed a few times. The chain combines TRBV29-1 with TRBJ2-4, with D unresolved. The CDR3 runs to 12 residues. Trimming stripped 7 bases from V and 3 bases from J, with 10 bases between. CDR1 and CDR2 (germline): SQVTM, ANQGSEA. In DNA, the CDR3 is TGCAGCGCCACAACCATCAAAAACATTCAGTACTTC. This translates into CSATTIKNIQYF.

This chain joins TRBV7-3 and TRBJ2-1; 8 nucleotides agree with TRBD2. The V and J ends lost 6 bases and 5 bases, in that order; junction bases with no gene match: 9. The CDR3 has 15 amino acids. In germline, CDR1 is SGHTA, CDR2 FQGTGA. As DNA, the CDR3 is TGTGCCAGCAGATTATCATCGGGGGGGCACAATGAGCAGTTCTTC. This encodes CASRLSSGGHNEQFF.

The CDR3 here is CSASPTGAYNSPLHF. CDR3 in DNA: TGCAGTGCTTCCCCGACGGGGGCCTATAATTCACCCCTCCACTTT. This chain connects TRBV20-1 to TRBJ1-6, with D possibly being TRBD1 (5 bases). Trimming removed 5 bases at V and 2 bases at J, with 13 bases between. From germline, CDR1 is DFQATT and CDR2 SNEGSKA (reference sequence). The CDR3 extends over 15 amino acids.

This clonotype showed up just once. The chain employs TRBV20-1 and TRBJ1-2; a weak D match, TRBD1 (5 bases). Trimming left V 5 bases short and J 4 bases short, with 14 bases between. Germline CDR1 and CDR2: DFQATT and SNEGSKA (reference sequence). The CDR3 consists of 13 residues. This CDR3 reads CSARPGGVYGYTF. In nucleotides, the CDR3 is TGCAGTGCTCGTCCGGGAGGGGTCTATGGCTACACCTTC.

This clonotype was seen only a few times. This chain's CDR3 is CASRIAGAFYEQYF. The CDR3 coding sequence is TGTGCCAGCAGGATAGCGGGGGCCTTCTACGAGCAGTACTTC. This sequence joins TRBV6-5 and TRBJ2-7; TRBD2 aligns across 9 bases. The germline V gene encodes CDR1 MNHEY and CDR2 SVGAGI. This CDR3 is 14 amino acids long. Trimming took 6 bases from V and 3 from J; bases not matched to a gene: 6.

This clonotype has more than one count but fewer than ten. The gene calls are TRBV6-5 and TRBJ2-3, with 9 positions matching TRBD2. Germline V gene sequence: CDR1 MNHEY, CDR2 SVGAGI. V lost 2 bases to trimming and J lost 5 bases; unmatched junction nucleotides: 2. The CDR3 has 14 residues. The CDR3, as DNA: TGTGCCAGCAGTTACGCGGGAGGGAGAGATACGCAGTATTTT. Its protein product is CASSYAGGRDTQYF.

The J gene is TRBJ2-2, the V gene TRBV5-1; 7 bases match TRBD1. CDR1 and CDR2 from the germline V gene are SGHRS and YFSETQ. The CDR3 is 15 residues long. V shed 3 bases and J 4 bases; nucleotides not matched to a gene: 6. The CDR3 region is CASSSRTGATGELFF. CDR3 sequence (DNA): TGCGCCAGCAGCTCGAGGACAGGCGCCACCGGGGAGCTGTTTTTT.

The chain carries TRBV5-1 and TRBJ2-1; 9 bases are a match to TRBD1. The junction had 7 bases not matched to a gene; V was cut back by 4 bases and J by 8 bases. The CDR3 spans 14 residues. Germline lookup yields CDR1 SGHRS and CDR2 YFSETQ. In nucleotides, the CDR3 is TGCGCCAGCAGCCCTAGGACAGGGGAGGATGAGCAGTTCTTC. Protein: CASSPRTGEDEQFF.

The chain uses TRBV4-1 and TRBJ2-1, with 7 bases fitting TRBD1. With V trimmed by 1 base and J by 8 bases, 14 bases remained unmatched. CDR3 length: 17 amino acids. In germline, CDR1 is MGHRA, CDR2 YSYEKL. This CDR3 is CASSQGNRGTSRDEQFF. DNA for the CDR3: TGCGCCAGCAGCCAAGGGAACAGGGGCACGAGTAGGGATGAGCAGTTCTTC.